These 23 T cell receptor beta chains share one sample of origin, sequenced in a study of blood T cells in healthy people across ages. The use of a sample-barcoded 5' primer and a J-beta primer mix characterized a second PCR of roughly 7 to 11 cycles. TCRdb re-called the 5' RACE reads with MiXCR, one entry per CDR3 protein. Of more than 800,000 distinct CDR3 sequences in the sample, under 30% were seen once. Input material: blood. The receptors were gathered from a woman older than 75 in good health.

The chain has TRBV28 and TRBJ2-7; 10 bases match TRBD1. The ends lost 6 bases at V and 5 bases at J; junction bases unmatched: 10. CDR3 length equals 15 residues. From germline, CDR1 is MDHEN and CDR2 SYDVKM. CDR3 nucleotide sequence: TGTGCCAGCAGGACCCGGGACAGGGGTATTGACGAGCAGTACTTC. Its translation: CASRTRDRGIDEQYF.

The chain carries TRBV6-2 or TRBV6-3 and TRBJ2-1, with TRBD2 matching over 7 bases. CDR3 size: 15 residues. V gave up 2 bases and J gave up 2 bases; unmatched junction bases: 3. The germline CDR1 and CDR2 sequences are MNHEY and SVGEGT. CDR3 residues: CASSYGEGAYNEQFF. The CDR3 DNA is TGTGCCAGCAGTTACGGGGAGGGAGCCTACAATGAGCAGTTCTTC.

This clonotype was seen repeatedly, ten times or more. The chain combines TRBV20-1 with TRBJ1-2; tentatively, D is TRBD1 (5 bases). Per germline, CDR1 DFQATT and CDR2 SNEGSKA (reference sequence). Trimming shortened V by 0 bases and J by 8 bases, and 19 bases separated the two germline ends. The CDR3 has 15 amino acids. CDR3 protein: CSARDGGNPTGGYTF. In nucleotides, the CDR3 is TGCAGTGCTAGAGATGGGGGGAACCCTACTGGAGGCTACACCTTC.

A single count supports this clonotype. This may arise from a read error, as a much more abundant clone is one base away. V usage is TRBV20-1 and J usage is TRBJ2-3, with D perhaps TRBD2 (6 bases). This CDR3 has 14 amino acids. Germline loops: CDR1 DFQATT, CDR2 SNEGSKA (reference sequence). CDR3 coding DNA: TGCAGTGCCCCTGGGACTTTTAGCACAGATACGCGGTATTTT. This encodes CSAPGTFSTDTRYF.

Only a few counts were recorded for this clonotype. The gene calls are TRBV25-1 and TRBJ2-2; possibly TRBD1 or TRBD2 for D (5 bases each). V was trimmed by 3 bases and J by 6 bases, leaving 11 bases between them. Germline V CDR1 and CDR2: MGHDK, SYGVNS. CDR3 length: 14 residues. In DNA form, the CDR3 reads TGTGCCAGCAGTGATACGAGGGGTTCCGGGGAGCTGTTTTTT. Amino acid sequence: CASSDTRGSGELFF.

The chain couples TRBV20-1 to TRBJ2-5; D unclear. Trimming left V 6 bases short and J 3 bases short, with 8 bases between. Germline values: CDR1 DFQATT, CDR2 SNEGSKA (reference sequence). The CDR3 extends over 11 amino acids. CDR3 protein: CSASLEETQYF. Written as DNA, the CDR3 is TGCAGTGCCTCCTTGGAAGAGACCCAGTACTTC.

This chain joins TRBV7-8 and TRBJ1-1, with D hard to call. V lost 2 bases and J 3 bases, leaving 10 bases between the germline ends. The CDR3 spans 14 residues. The germline V gene encodes CDR1 SGHVS and CDR2 FQNEAQ. The CDR3 here is CASSLWEADTEAFF. The CDR3 DNA is TGTGCCAGCAGCTTATGGGAGGCAGACACTGAAGCTTTCTTT.

The chain joins TRBV7-9 to TRBJ2-5, with a tentative D call TRBD1 (6 bases). CDR3 length equals 16 residues. Between the trimmed V and J ends, which lost 2 bases and 1 base, there was a span of 14 bases. The germline gives CDR1 SEHNR, CDR2 FQNEAQ (reference sequence). The CDR3 spells CASSLSSLQGQETQYF. CDR3 sequence (DNA): TGTGCCAGCAGCTTAAGTTCGTTACAGGGCCAAGAGACCCAGTACTTC.

Points on this clonotype: A single base separates this from a much larger clone, so it may be a read error. The chain combines TRBV7-9 with TRBJ2-3; D unclear. Looked up from germline, CDR1 is SEHNR and CDR2 is FQNEAQ (reference sequence). This CDR3 is 14 amino acids long. The germline V and J ends were trimmed by 1 base and 4 bases, with 9 bases remaining between them. The CDR3 reads CASSLVRVADTQYF. The CDR3, as DNA: TGTGCCAGCAGCTTAGTTCGAGTGGCAGATACGCAGTATTTT.

Ten or more counts support this clonotype. The chain combines TRBV7-9 with TRBJ2-3; 8 bases match TRBD1. Losses at the gene ends were 6 bases for V and 0 bases for J; bases not matched to a gene: 2. Per germline, CDR1 SEHNR and CDR2 FQNEAQ (reference sequence). CDR3 length: 14 residues. The CDR3 DNA sequence: TGTGCCAGCAGAAGACAGGGGAGCACAGATACGCAGTATTTT. It yields the protein CASRRQGSTDTQYF.

This clonotype was picked up many times. This chain links TRBV20-1 with TRBJ1-2, with a weak D call TRBD1 (5 bases). Germline assignment: CDR1 DFQATT and CDR2 SNEGSKA (reference sequence). V shed 6 bases and J shed 1 base, with 6 bases lying between them. This CDR3 region has 11 residues. The CDR3 region has the DNA TGCAGTGCGACAGATAACTATGGCTACACCTTC. Residues: CSATDNYGYTF.

This clonotype was seen only a few times. CDR3 amino acids: CASSLVHCEQFF. The DNA for the CDR3 is TGTGCCAGCAGTTTAGTACATTGCGAGCAGTTCTTC. V and J are TRBV27 and TRBJ2-1; D gene ambiguous. The CDR3 sequence is 12 residues long. Trimming left V 2 bases short and J 10 bases short, with 9 bases between. Germline assignment: CDR1 MNHEY and CDR2 SMNVEV (reference sequence).

This clonotype has a count of ten or more. The chain combines TRBV6-2 or TRBV6-3 with TRBJ2-1; D remains unclear. Germline V gene lookup returns CDR1 MNHEY and CDR2 SVGEGT. V was shortened by 6 bases and J by 7 bases, with 13 bases between the two germline ends. The length of the CDR3 is 13 residues. DNA of the CDR3: TGTGCCAGCAGGGACCCTGGGCGGAATGAGCAGTTCTTC. Translation: CASRDPGRNEQFF.

As for this clonotype: Possible read error: a much larger clone is one base away. The chain combines TRBV6-2 or TRBV6-3 with TRBJ2-1, with D possibly TRBD1 on 5 matching bases. The J call is in doubt because the DNA end fits TRBJ2-7 better. CDR1 and CDR2 (germline): MNHEY, SVGEGT. The CDR3 is 14 residues long. The chain's CDR3 is CASSYWGNYNEQYF. The CDR3 DNA reads as TGTGCCAGCAGTTACTGGGGCAACTACAATGAGCAGTACTTC.

A remark on this clonotype: A much more abundant neighbour one base away suggests this may be a read error. This CDR3 is CSARSGGGDTQYF. The CDR3 region has the DNA TGCAGTGCTAGATCCGGGGGAGGAGATACGCAGTATTTT. V is TRBV20-1 and J is TRBJ2-3; weak D call: TRBD2 (6 bases). The CDR3 runs 13 residues. Germline CDR1 and CDR2: DFQATT and SNEGSKA (reference sequence). V was pared by 2 bases and J by 5 bases, with 11 bases between.

The chain couples TRBV5-5 to TRBJ2-3; D not resolved. The V gene's germline CDR1 is SGHKS and CDR2 YYEKEE (reference sequence). The V end lost 0 bases, the J end lost 0 bases, and 8 bases lay between the germline ends. The CDR3 extends over 15 amino acids. The CDR3 DNA is TGTGCCAGCAGCTTGGACGCGGCCAGCACAGATACGCAGTATTTT. It codes for CASSLDAASTDTQYF.

This chain links TRBV4-2 with TRBJ1-2, with D possibly being TRBD1 (6 bases). The CDR3 has 17 residues. CDR1 and CDR2 (germline): LGHNA, YNFKEQ. Trimming removed 1 base at V and 1 base at J, with 16 bases between. The CDR3 is CASSQAAGQLLNYGYTF. CDR3 bases: TGTGCCAGCAGCCAAGCAGCCGGACAGCTCCTTAACTATGGCTACACCTTC.

This clonotype has just a few counts. The chain carries TRBV6-6 and TRBJ1-1; a possible D gene is TRBD1 (6 bases). Trimming took off 7 bases at V and 0 bases at J, with 18 bases between the two ends. CDR3 length: 16 residues. The germline V gene has CDR1 MNHNY and CDR2 SVGAGI (reference sequence). The DNA for the CDR3 is TGTGCCAGCACTCAACAGGGTGCCCTGATGAACACTGAAGCTTTCTTT. Residues: CASTQQGALMNTEAFF.

This clonotype has a handful of counts. This rearrangement joins TRBV15 to TRBJ2-7; 9 bases agree with TRBD1. Trimming took 0 bases from V and 2 from J; bases not matched to a gene: 11. This CDR3 comprises 18 residues. Germline V CDR1 and CDR2: LNHNV, YYDKDF (reference sequence). The CDR3 nucleotides are TGTGCCACCAGCAGAGATCAGGTCGGGACAGGGTCGCCCTACGAGCAGTACTTC. This translates into CATSRDQVGTGSPYEQYF.

The chain combines TRBV5-4 with TRBJ1-2, with 7 bases that match TRBD1. In germline, CDR1 is SGHNT, CDR2 YYREEE (reference sequence). V lost 0 bases to trimming and J lost 1 base; unmatched junction nucleotides: 9. This CDR3 spans 17 amino acids. The CDR3 nucleotides are TGTGCCAGCAGCTTGGATCCGGGACAGAGCTATAACTATGGCTACACCTTC. Translated: CASSLDPGQSYNYGYTF.

There are many counts of this clonotype. The chain recombines TRBV9 with TRBJ2-1; D tentatively fits TRBD1 or TRBD2 (5 bases each). Per the germline V gene, CDR1 is SGDLS and CDR2 is YYNGEE. Deletions cut 0 bases from V and 10 bases from J, with 11 bases between. This CDR3 has 13 residues. For the CDR3, the DNA is TGTGCCAGCAGCGTAGCCCCGAGGGGAGAGCAGTTCTTC. It codes for CASSVAPRGEQFF. The whole variable domain, filled in from reference TRBV9 and TRBJ2-1, reads DSGVTQTPKHLITATGQRVTLRCSPRSGDLSVYWYQQSLDQGLQFLIQYYNGEERAKGNILERFSAQQFPDLHSELNLSSLELGDSALYFCASSVAPRGEQFFGPGTRLTVL.

This clonotype was seen repeatedly, ten times or more. The chain uses TRBV27 and TRBJ1-6; D is perhaps TRBD1 (6 bases). The CDR3 spans 15 residues. Germline CDR1 MNHEY, CDR2 SMNVEV (reference sequence). Trimming took 7 bases from V and 9 from J, leaving 19 bases between them. This chain's CDR3 is CASKYYRALSSPLHF. DNA of the CDR3: TGTGCCAGCAAATACTACAGGGCCTTGAGTTCACCCCTCCACTTT.

This clonotype was counted only a few times. The V and J genes are TRBV7-2 and TRBJ1-2; D uncertain. Between the trimmed V and J ends, which lost 5 bases and 4 bases, there was a span of 14 bases. The CDR3 loop spans 14 amino acids. Germline V CDR1 and CDR2: SGHTA, FQGNSA. Written as DNA, the CDR3 is TGTGCCAGCAGCCAGTCAGGTAGTGGCTATGGCTACACCTTC. Translated, it gives CASSQSGSGYGYTF.